This section outlines one T cell receptor beta chain sequence together with its context. No antigen is known for it. This sample was taken from a study of cytomegalovirus exposure and HLA in healthy donors. Background on the study: A prior analysis found more than 90 million unique TCR beta sequences from 170 million or so T cells.

Regarding the study as a whole: In an earlier analysis, about 90% or about 30%: the productive usage of most TCR beta V segments. Analysis performed later found 16,000 or so TCR beta sequences associated with HLA alleles at 0.05 false discovery rate.

PCR employed 60 Vbeta and 13 Jbeta primers. TCRdb's copy holds only in-frame clones and misses some; the assay was immunoSEQ multiplex PCR. The table records roughly 140,000 clones, roughly 80% of them present only once. The germline V gene encodes CDR1 SQVTM and CDR2 ANQGSEA. Trimming took 7 bases from V and 0 from J; bases not matched to a gene: 3. The CDR3 consists of 13 residues. This receptor was identified in a man in his forties in good health and CMV-seropositive. Sequencing input: PBMCs. The V and J genes are TRBV29-1 and TRBJ2-7, with 10 positions matching TRBD1. Here the CDR3 DNA reads TGCAGCGCCGGACAGGGGGACTCCTACGAGCAGTACTTC. This translates into CSAGQGDSYEQYF.